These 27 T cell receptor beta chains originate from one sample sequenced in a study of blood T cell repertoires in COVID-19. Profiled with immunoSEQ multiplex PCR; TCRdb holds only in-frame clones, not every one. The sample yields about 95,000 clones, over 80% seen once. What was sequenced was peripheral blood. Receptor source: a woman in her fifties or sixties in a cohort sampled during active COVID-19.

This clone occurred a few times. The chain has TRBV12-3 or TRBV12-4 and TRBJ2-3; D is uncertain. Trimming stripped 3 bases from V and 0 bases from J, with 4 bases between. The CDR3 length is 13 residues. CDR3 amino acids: CASSFFSTDTQYF. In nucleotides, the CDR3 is TGTGCCAGCAGTTTCTTTAGCACAGATACGCAGTATTTT.

The CDR3 protein is CASSFRIDFQGTEAFF. Here the CDR3 DNA reads TGTGCCAGCAGTTTCCGAATCGATTTCCAGGGAACTGAAGCTTTCTTT. J is TRBJ1-1 and V is TRBV6-5; D might be TRBD1 (5 bases). The CDR3 loop spans 16 amino acids. Trimming shortened V by 4 bases and J by 5 bases, and 20 bases separated the two germline ends. Germline-derived CDR1 and CDR2 are MNHEY and SVGAGI.

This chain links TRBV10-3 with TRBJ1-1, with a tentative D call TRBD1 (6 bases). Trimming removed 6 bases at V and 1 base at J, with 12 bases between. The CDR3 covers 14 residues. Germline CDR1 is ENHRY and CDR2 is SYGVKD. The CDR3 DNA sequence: TGTGCCATCAGGGTACGGACAGAGAACACTGAAGCTTTCTTT. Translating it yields CAIRVRTENTEAFF.

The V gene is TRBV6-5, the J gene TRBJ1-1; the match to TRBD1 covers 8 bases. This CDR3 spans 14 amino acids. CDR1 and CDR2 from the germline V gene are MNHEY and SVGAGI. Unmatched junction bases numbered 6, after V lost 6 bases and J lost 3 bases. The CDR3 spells CASRRQGTDTEAFF. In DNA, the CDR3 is TGTGCCAGCAGGAGACAGGGGACGGACACTGAAGCTTTCTTT.

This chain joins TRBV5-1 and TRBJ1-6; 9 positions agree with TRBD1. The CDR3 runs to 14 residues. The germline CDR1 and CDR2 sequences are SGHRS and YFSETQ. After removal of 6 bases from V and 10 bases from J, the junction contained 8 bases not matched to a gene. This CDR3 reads CASTPGQGRSPLHF. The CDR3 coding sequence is TGCGCCAGCACTCCGGGACAGGGAAGATCACCCCTCCACTTT.

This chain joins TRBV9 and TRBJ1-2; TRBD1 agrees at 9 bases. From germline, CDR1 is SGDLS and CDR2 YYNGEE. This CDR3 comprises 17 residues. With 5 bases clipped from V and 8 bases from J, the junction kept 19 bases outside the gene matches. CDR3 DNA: TGTGCCAGCAGTACGCTCCGGGACAGGGAAAATGCGAAGGGCTACACCTTC. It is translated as CASSTLRDRENAKGYTF.

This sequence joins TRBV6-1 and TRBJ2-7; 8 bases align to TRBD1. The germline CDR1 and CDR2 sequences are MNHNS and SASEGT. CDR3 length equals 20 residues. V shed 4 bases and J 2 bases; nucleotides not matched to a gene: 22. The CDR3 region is CASSVFRRTGILPLTYEQYF. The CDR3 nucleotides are TGTGCCAGCAGTGTATTCCGGCGGACAGGGATATTACCCCTTACCTACGAGCAGTACTTC.

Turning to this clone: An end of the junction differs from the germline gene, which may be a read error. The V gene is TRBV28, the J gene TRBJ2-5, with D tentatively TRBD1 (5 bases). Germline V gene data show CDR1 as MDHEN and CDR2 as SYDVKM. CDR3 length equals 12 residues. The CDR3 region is CASSLRVAGLHF. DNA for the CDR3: TGTGCCAGCAGTTTAAGGGTGGCAGGGCTTCACTTC. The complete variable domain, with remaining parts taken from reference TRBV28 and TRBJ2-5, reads DVKVTQSSRYLVKRTGEKVFLECVQDMDHENMFWYRQDPGLGLRLIYFSYDVKMKEKGDIPEGYSVSREKKERFSLILESASTNQTSMYLCASSLRVAGLHFGPGTRLLVL.

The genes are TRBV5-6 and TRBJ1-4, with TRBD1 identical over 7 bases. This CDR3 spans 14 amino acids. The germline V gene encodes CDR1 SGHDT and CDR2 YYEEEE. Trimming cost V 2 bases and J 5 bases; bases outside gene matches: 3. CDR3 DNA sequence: TGTGCCAGCAGCTTCCGGGACAGCAATGAAAAACTGTTTTTT. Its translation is CASSFRDSNEKLFF.

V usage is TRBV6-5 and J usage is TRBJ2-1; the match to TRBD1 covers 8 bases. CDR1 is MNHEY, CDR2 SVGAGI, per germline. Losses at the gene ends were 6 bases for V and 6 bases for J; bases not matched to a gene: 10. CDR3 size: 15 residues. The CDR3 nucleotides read TGTGCCAGCAGGACCCGGGACAGGACCGCCAATGAGCAGTTCTTC. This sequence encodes CASRTRDRTANEQFF.

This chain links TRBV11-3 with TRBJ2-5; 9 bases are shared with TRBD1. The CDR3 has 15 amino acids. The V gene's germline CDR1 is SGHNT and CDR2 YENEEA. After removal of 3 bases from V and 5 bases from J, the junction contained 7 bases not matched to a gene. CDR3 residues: CASSFLGQGGETQYF. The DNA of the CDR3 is TGTGCCAGCAGCTTCCTGGGACAGGGAGGCGAGACCCAGTACTTC. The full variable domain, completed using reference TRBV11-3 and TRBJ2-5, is EAGVVQSPRYKIIEKKQPVAFWCNPISGHNTLYWYLQNLGQGPELLIRYENEEAVDDSQLPKDRFSAERLKGVDSTLKIQPAELGDSAVYLCASSFLGQGGETQYFGPGTRLLVL.

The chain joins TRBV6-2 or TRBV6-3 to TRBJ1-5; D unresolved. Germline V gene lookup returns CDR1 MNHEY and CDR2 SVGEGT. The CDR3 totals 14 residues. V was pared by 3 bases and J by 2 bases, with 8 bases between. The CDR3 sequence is CASSYSAGNQPQHF. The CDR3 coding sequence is TGTGCCAGCAGTTATTCCGCAGGCAATCAGCCCCAGCATTTT.

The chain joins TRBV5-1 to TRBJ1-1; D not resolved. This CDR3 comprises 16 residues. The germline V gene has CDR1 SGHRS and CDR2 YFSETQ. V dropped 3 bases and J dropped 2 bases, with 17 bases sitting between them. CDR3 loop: CASSSARRSRNTEAFF. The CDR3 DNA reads TGCGCCAGCAGCTCGGCCCGACGGAGCCGAAACACTGAAGCTTTCTTT.

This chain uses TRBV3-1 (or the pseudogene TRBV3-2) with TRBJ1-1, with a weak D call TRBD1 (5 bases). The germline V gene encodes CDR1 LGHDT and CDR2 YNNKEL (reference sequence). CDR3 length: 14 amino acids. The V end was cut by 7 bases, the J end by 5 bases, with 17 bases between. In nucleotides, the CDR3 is TGTGCCAGCACTCCGGGGGTATCTGGGACTGAAGCTTTCTTT. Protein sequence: CASTPGVSGTEAFF.

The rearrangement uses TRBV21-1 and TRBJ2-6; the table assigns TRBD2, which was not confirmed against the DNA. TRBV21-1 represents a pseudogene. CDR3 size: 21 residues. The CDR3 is CASPPQTRADSGSSGANVLTF. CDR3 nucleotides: TGTGCCAGTCCCCCCCAGACCAGGGCGGATAGCGGGAGTTCAGGGGCCAACGTCCTGACTTTC.

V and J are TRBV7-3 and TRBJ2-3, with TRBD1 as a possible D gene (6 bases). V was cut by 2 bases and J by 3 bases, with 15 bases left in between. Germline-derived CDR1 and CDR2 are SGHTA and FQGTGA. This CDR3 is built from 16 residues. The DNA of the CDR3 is TGTGCCAGCAGCTTAGTGGGCGGGCAGGGGACAGATACGCAGTATTTT. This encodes CASSLVGGQGTDTQYF.

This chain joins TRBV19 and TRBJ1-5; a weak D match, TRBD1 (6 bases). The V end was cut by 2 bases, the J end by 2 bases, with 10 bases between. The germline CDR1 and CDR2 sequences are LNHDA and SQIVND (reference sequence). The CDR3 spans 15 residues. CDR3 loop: CASSIPYRGNQPQHF. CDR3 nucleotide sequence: TGTGCCAGTAGTATACCATACAGGGGCAATCAGCCCCAGCATTTT.

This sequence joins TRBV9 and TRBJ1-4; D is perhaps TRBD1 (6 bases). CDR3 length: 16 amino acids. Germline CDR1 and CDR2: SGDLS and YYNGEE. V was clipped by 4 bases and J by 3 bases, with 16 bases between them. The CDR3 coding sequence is TGTGCCAGCAGCCCCACCCAAGGGGGAGCTAATGAAAAACTGTTTTTT. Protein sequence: CASSPTQGGANEKLFF.

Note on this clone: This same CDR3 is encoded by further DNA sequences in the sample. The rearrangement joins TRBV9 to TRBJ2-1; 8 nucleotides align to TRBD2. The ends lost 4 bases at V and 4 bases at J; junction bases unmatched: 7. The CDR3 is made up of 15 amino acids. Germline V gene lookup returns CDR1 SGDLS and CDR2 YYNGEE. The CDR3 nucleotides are TGTGCCAGCAGCCCCGGGCTAGCGGGTTACAATGAGCAGTTCTTC. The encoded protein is CASSPGLAGYNEQFF.

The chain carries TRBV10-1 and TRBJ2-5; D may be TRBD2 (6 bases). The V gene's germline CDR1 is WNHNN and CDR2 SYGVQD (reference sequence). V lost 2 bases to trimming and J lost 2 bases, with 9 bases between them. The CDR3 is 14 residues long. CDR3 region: CASSEGTAQETQYF. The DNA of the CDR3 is TGCGCCAGCAGTGAGGGGACTGCGCAAGAGACCCAGTACTTC.

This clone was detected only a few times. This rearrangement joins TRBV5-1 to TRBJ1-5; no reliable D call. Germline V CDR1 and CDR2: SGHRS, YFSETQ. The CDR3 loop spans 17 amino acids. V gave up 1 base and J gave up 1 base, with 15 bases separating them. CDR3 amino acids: CASSLKRAPVSNQPQHF. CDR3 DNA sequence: TGCGCCAGCAGCTTGAAGCGGGCGCCGGTGAGCAATCAGCCCCAGCATTTT.

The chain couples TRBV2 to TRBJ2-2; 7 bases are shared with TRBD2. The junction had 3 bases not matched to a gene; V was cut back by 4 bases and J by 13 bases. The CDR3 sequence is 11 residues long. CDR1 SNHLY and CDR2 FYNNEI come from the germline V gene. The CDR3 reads CASSVREGLFF. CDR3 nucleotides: TGTGCCAGCAGTGTCAGGGAGGGGCTGTTTTTT. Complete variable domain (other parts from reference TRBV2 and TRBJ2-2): EPEVTQTPSHQVTQMGQEVILRCVPISNHLYFYWYRQILGQKVEFLVSFYNNEISEKSEIFDDQFSVERPDGSNFTLKIRSTKLEDSAMYFCASSVREGLFFGEGSRLTVL.

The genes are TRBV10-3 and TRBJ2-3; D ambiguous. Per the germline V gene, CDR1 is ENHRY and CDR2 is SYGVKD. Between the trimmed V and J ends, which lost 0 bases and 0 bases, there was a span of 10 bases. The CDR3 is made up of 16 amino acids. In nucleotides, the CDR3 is TGTGCCATCAGTGAGTCGAACGGAGATAGCACAGATACGCAGTATTTT. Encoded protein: CAISESNGDSTDTQYF.

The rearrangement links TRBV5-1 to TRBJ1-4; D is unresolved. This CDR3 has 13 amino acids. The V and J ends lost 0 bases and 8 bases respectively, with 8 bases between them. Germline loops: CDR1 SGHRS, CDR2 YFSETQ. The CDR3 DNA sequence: TGCGCCAGCAGCTTGGAGTCGCGGGAAAAACTGTTTTTT. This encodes CASSLESREKLFF.

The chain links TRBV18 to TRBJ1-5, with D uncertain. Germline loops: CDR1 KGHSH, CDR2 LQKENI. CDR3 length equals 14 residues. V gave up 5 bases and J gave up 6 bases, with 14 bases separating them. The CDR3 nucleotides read TGTGCCAGCTCATTCTCCGGAGGTGGTCAGCCCCAGCATTTT. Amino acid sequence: CASSFSGGGQPQHF.

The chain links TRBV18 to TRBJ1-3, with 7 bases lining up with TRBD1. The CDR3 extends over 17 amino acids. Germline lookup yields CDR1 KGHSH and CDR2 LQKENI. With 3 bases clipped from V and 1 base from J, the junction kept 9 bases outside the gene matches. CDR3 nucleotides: TGTGCCAGCTCACCCTTCCCGGGACAGACATCTGGAAACACCATATATTTT. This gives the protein CASSPFPGQTSGNTIYF.

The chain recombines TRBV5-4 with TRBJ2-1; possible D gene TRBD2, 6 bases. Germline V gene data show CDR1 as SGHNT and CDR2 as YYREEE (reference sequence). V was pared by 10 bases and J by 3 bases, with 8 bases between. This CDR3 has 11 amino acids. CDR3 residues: CAAGGYNEQFF. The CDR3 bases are TGTGCCGCCGGGGGCTACAATGAGCAGTTCTTC. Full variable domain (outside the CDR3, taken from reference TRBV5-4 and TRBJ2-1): ETGVTQSPTHLIKTRGQQVTLRCSSQSGHNTVSWYQQALGQGPQFIFQYYREEENGRGNFPPRFSGLQFPNYSSELNVNALELDDSALYLCAAGGYNEQFFGPGTRLTVL.